The 20 T cell receptor beta chains in this list originate from one sample, sequenced in a study of regulatory and conventional T cells in breast cancer (dated by TCRdb to the mid-2010s). The method was PCR. Instrument used: Illumina MiSeq. The public sequencing data were trimmed at Q25 with fastp and processed into clonotypes with MiXCR by TCRdb, which kept only in-frame beta chains. Each CDR3 protein appears once, grouped with its most common genes and DNA. Across this sample there are some 16,000 distinct CDR3 sequences, with 32% seen only once. The top ten clones comprise roughly 1.5% of the sample. The source material was conventional T cells from blood. These receptors all stem from a female donor in good health.

In the case of this clonotype: Since a much larger clone is just one base distant, this may be a read error. This chain links TRBV4-3 with TRBJ1-2, with D maybe TRBD1 (5 bases). This CDR3 is 15 amino acids long. Trimming left V 1 base short and J 4 bases short, with 13 bases between. CDR1 LGHNA and CDR2 YSLEER come from the germline V gene. This CDR3 is CASSQGGTVGYGYTF. The CDR3 region has the DNA TGCGCCAGCAGCCAAGGAGGGACGGTGGGCTATGGCTACACCTTC.

The genes are TRBV7-3 and TRBJ2-6, with TRBD1 matching 7 bases. This CDR3 has 18 residues. V lost 5 bases, J lost 0 bases, and 10 bases stayed unmatched. Germline CDR1 reads SGHTA; CDR2 reads FQGTGA. The CDR3 reads CASSPIGTVNSGANVLTF. CDR3 nucleotides: TGTGCCAGCAGCCCAATCGGGACAGTCAACTCTGGGGCCAACGTCCTGACTTTC. Looking up the rest from reference TRBV7-3 and TRBJ2-6 gives the full variable domain: GAGVSQTPSNKVTEKGKYVELRCDPISGHTALYWYRQSLGQGPEFLIYFQGTGAADDSGLPNDRFFAVRPEGSVSTLKIQRTERGDSAVYLCASSPIGTVNSGANVLTFGAGSRLTVL.

This chain links TRBV10-2 with TRBJ2-1; D not resolved. Germline V gene data show CDR1 as WSHSY and CDR2 as SAAADI. The CDR3 is 10 amino acids. V was trimmed by 3 bases and J by 9 bases, leaving 3 bases between them. The CDR3 protein is CASSEGEQFF. For the CDR3, the DNA is TGCGCCAGCAGTGAAGGTGAGCAGTTCTTC.

This chain joins TRBV5-1 and TRBJ2-1; 8 bases agree with TRBD1. The CDR3 spans 17 residues. CDR1 and CDR2 (germline): SGHRS, YFSETQ. V shed 0 bases and J 6 bases; nucleotides not matched to a gene: 11. Here the CDR3 reads CASSLARTGIERNEQFF. The DNA of the CDR3 is TGCGCCAGCAGCTTGGCCCGGACAGGGATTGAACGCAATGAGCAGTTCTTC.

V usage is TRBV7-2 and J usage is TRBJ2-7; D is ambiguous. Germline values: CDR1 SGHTA, CDR2 FQGNSA. V was shortened by 5 bases and J by 5 bases, with 19 bases between the two germline ends. The CDR3 extends over 15 amino acids. CDR3 amino acids: CASSPARGSWDEQYF. CDR3 sequence (DNA): TGTGCCAGCAGCCCAGCCCGTGGAAGCTGGGACGAGCAGTACTTC.

Points on this clonotype: A clone one base away is much larger, so this may be a read error. This chain connects TRBV29-1 to TRBJ1-2, with 9 bases fitting TRBD1. This CDR3 is 14 amino acids long. Germline V gene data show CDR1 as SQVTM and CDR2 as ANQGSEA. CDR3 protein: CGVALGQGNYGYTF. The CDR3 coding sequence is TGCGGCGTTGCCCTCGGACAGGGGAACTATGGCTACACCTTC. The variable domain in full, with the rest retrieved from reference TRBV29-1 and TRBJ1-2, is SAVISQKPSRDICQRGTSLTIQCQVDSQVTMMFWYRQQPGQSLTLIATANQGSEATYESGFVIDKFPISRPNLTFSTLTVSNMSPEDSSIYLCGVALGQGNYGYTFGSGTRLTVV.

This chain joins TRBV7-3 and TRBJ2-4; TRBD2 matches 13 bases. This CDR3 comprises 16 residues. V was clipped by 5 bases and J by 8 bases; unmatched bases: 9. The germline V gene has CDR1 SGHTA and CDR2 FQGTGA. The CDR3, as DNA: TGTGCCAGCAGCCGAGGGACTAGCGGGATCGGAGACATTCAGTACTTC. Its protein is CASSRGTSGIGDIQYF.

This clonotype is medium-sized within its sample. CDR3 nucleotides: TGTGCCAGCAGTTATTCTAGCGGCTCACTAGTTGGTGAGCAGTTCTTC. The encoded protein is CASSYSSGSLVGEQFF. This chain joins TRBV2 and TRBJ2-1; 7 bases fit TRBD2. V trimming: 5 bases; J trimming: 9 bases; junction bases outside the gene matches: 16. The CDR3 is 16 residues long. The germline V gene has CDR1 SNHLY and CDR2 FYNNEI.

There are a few counts of this clonotype. Germline is not matched at one junction end, which may reflect a read error. J is TRBJ1-1 and V is TRBV5-6, with TRBD1 as a possible D gene (5 bases). Germline CDR1 is SGHDT and CDR2 is YYEEEE. The CDR3 sequence is 15 residues long. This CDR3 is CASSLRGAGNTEAFF. The CDR3 bases are TGTGCTAGCAGCTTGAGAGGGGCCGGGAACACTGAAGCTTTCTTT.

By frequency in the sample, this clonotype is medium-sized. The genes are TRBV20-1 and TRBJ2-5, with D possibly TRBD1 on 6 matching bases. Germline CDR1 DFQATT, CDR2 SNEGSKA (reference sequence). V was cut by 2 bases and J by 5 bases, with 15 bases left in between. The CDR3 extends over 14 amino acids. The CDR3 DNA follows: TGCAGTGCTAGAAACCCAGGACAGCCGGAGACCCAGTACTTC. It specifies CSARNPGQPETQYF.

This sequence joins TRBV7-2 and TRBJ1-1; a weak D match, TRBD1 (5 bases). Trimming removed 3 bases from V and 1 base from J, with 18 bases in between. The CDR3 consists of 17 residues. Germline CDR1 SGHTA, CDR2 FQGNSA. This CDR3 is CASSFSGPGSPNTEAFF. CDR3 nucleotides: TGTGCCAGCAGCTTTAGTGGGCCAGGGAGCCCGAACACTGAAGCTTTCTTT.

This clonotype was observed a few times. CDR3 sequence (DNA): TGCGCCAGCAGCTTCTTGGGACAGGGATTCTCTGGGGCCAACGTCCTGACTTTC. It translates to CASSFLGQGFSGANVLTF. The chain recombines TRBV5-1 with TRBJ2-6; 9 bases line up with TRBD1. After removal of 2 bases from V and 0 bases from J, the junction contained 6 bases not matched to a gene. In germline, CDR1 is SGHRS, CDR2 YFSETQ. The CDR3 runs 18 residues.

To note about this clonotype: Given a much more abundant clone one base away, this may be a read error. The chain joins TRBV9 to TRBJ2-7; the D call may be TRBD1 or TRBD2 (5 bases each). In germline, CDR1 is SGDLS, CDR2 YYNGEE. CDR3 length: 14 amino acids. CDR3: CAGSVAGTSYEQYF. In DNA form, the CDR3 reads TGTGCCGGCAGCGTAGCCGGGACCTCCTACGAGCAGTACTTC. Based on the CDR3 plus reference TRBV9 and TRBJ2-7, the full variable domain is DSGVTQTPKHLITATGQRVTLRCSPRSGDLSVYWYQQSLDQGLQFLIQYYNGEERAKGNILERFSAQQFPDLHSELNLSSLELGDSALYFCAGSVAGTSYEQYFGPGTRLTVT.

This clonotype was seen repeatedly, ten times or more. This chain joins TRBV4-2 and TRBJ1-4; the D is unclear. This CDR3 has 15 residues. CDR1 is LGHNA, CDR2 YNFKEQ, per germline. Deletions cut 0 bases from V and 3 bases from J, with 8 bases between. The CDR3 loop reads CASSQEGTSNEKLFF. The CDR3 nucleotides read TGTGCCAGCAGCCAAGAGGGAACTTCTAATGAAAAACTGTTTTTT.

Only a few counts were recorded for this clonotype. V is TRBV24-1 and J is TRBJ2-1; 8 bases line up with TRBD1. CDR3 length: 15 residues. Trimming at V came to 3 bases and at J to 5 bases, leaving 5 bases not matched to a gene. Germline V gene sequence: CDR1 KGHDR, CDR2 SFDVKD. CDR3 nucleotide sequence: TGTGCCACCAGTGATGTGGGACAGGCAAACAATGAGCAGTTCTTC. Amino acids: CATSDVGQANNEQFF.

There are a few counts of this clonotype. This chain uses TRBV12-3 or TRBV12-4 with TRBJ2-7; 9 bases map to TRBD1. The CDR3 is made up of 12 amino acids. V was clipped by 5 bases and J by 9 bases; unmatched bases: 5. This chain's CDR3 is CASSTNRGRQYF. CDR3 coding DNA: TGTGCCAGCAGTACCAACAGGGGGCGGCAGTACTTC.

In DNA form, the CDR3 reads TGTGCCAGCAGTCAGACCGAGGGATACGAGCAGTACTTC. Protein: CASSQTEGYEQYF. The V gene is TRBV3-1, the J gene TRBJ2-7, with D perhaps matching TRBD2 (5 bases). This CDR3 spans 13 amino acids. The V end was cut by 6 bases, the J end by 4 bases, with 13 bases between. Per germline, CDR1 LGHDT and CDR2 YNNKEL (reference sequence).

By frequency in the sample, this clonotype is medium-sized. The gene calls are TRBV7-8 and TRBJ2-3; no clear D gene. Trimming removed 2 bases at V and 4 bases at J, with 7 bases between. This CDR3 has 13 residues. Germline V lookup: CDR1 SGHVS, CDR2 FQNEAQ. The CDR3 here is CASSLNKADTQYF. For the CDR3, the DNA is TGTGCCAGCAGCTTAAATAAGGCAGATACGCAGTATTTT.

This chain links TRBV7-2 with TRBJ1-5, with 8 nucleotides matching TRBD1. CDR1 and CDR2 from the germline V gene are SGHTA and FQGNSA. Trimming cost V 5 bases and J 1 base; bases outside gene matches: 7. This CDR3 is built from 16 residues. DNA of the CDR3: TGTGCCAGCAGCGCCTCAGGGGGCCGCAGCAATCAGCCCCAGCATTTT. The encoded protein is CASSASGGRSNQPQHF.

The rearrangement uses TRBV12-3 or TRBV12-4 and TRBJ1-1; no clear D. The CDR3 is 13 amino acids. V dropped 0 bases and J dropped 4 bases, with 6 bases sitting between them. The CDR3 reads CASSLAGVTEAFF. CDR3 coding DNA: TGTGCCAGCAGTTTAGCGGGCGTCACTGAAGCTTTCTTT.